The rows below give T cell receptor beta chains drawn from one sample of a study of cytomegalovirus exposure and HLA in healthy donors. Clones were sequenced by immunoSEQ multiplex PCR, and TCRdb holds only the in-frame ones, with some missing. The table lists about 200,000 clones, around 83% of them singletons. The specimen sequenced was PBMCs. These receptors were obtained from a woman in her forties or fifties in good health and CMV-seropositive. Each CDR3 is given with its conserved first and last residue. D genes are given only for firm matches. Only part of the rows carry a size: once, few, many, or a class if the clone is expanded.

few | 18 | TRBJ2-6 | TRBD1 | TRBV7-6 | TGTGCCAGCAGCTTAGGGGACAGGCCCTTCTCTGGGGCCAACGTCCTGACTTTC | CASSLGDRPFSGANVLTF
once | 15 | TRBJ1-2 | NA | TRBV6-1 | TGTGCCAGCAGTGTCATGACAGGCCAGAACTATGGCTACACCTTC | CASSVMTGQNYGYTF
NA | 14 | TRBJ2-7 | NA | TRBV7-2 | TGTGCCAGCAGCTTTGACACCGTCTCCTACGAGCAGTACTTC | CASSFDTVSYEQYF
NA | 18 | TRBJ2-7 | TRBD1 | TRBV7-7 | TGTGCCAGCAGCTTCCGGCCGAACACCGGGACAGCCACTTACGAGCAGTACTTC | CASSFRPNTGTATYEQYF
few | 18 | TRBJ2-5 | TRBD2 | TRBV9 | TGTGCCAGCAGCTCTGGGACTAGCGGGGGTTTTGTGGGGGAGACCCAGTACTTC | CASSSGTSGGFVGETQYF
NA | 16 | TRBJ2-1 | TRBD2 | TRBV5-4 | TGTGCCAGCAGCTCGACTAGCGGGAGTTCCTACAATGAGCAGTTCTTC | CASSSTSGSSYNEQFF
NA | 12 | TRBJ2-7 | NA | TRBV13 | TGTGCCAGCAGGGAGGGAGCCCACGAGCAGTACTTC | CASREGAHEQYF
NA | 14 | TRBJ1-2 | NA | TRBV15 | TGTGCCACCAGCATGGGGGGGGCTGCAAGGGGCTACACCTTC | CATSMGGAARGYTF
once | 16 | TRBJ2-1 | TRBD2 | TRBV19 | TGTGCCAGTAGTATAGATTTGGCGGGAGCCTACAATGAGCAGTTCTTC | CASSIDLAGAYNEQFF
NA | 12 | TRBJ2-7 | NA | TRBV28 | TGTGCCAGCAGTTCCAGGGTTGACGAGCAGTACTTC | CASSSRVDEQYF
few | 14 | TRBJ1-4 | NA | TRBV7-9 | TGTGCCAGCAGCTTAGTCCAGGAAGATGAAAAACTGTTTTTT | CASSLVQEDEKLFF
NA | 15 | TRBJ1-2 | NA | TRBV10-3 | TGTGCCATCAGCGAACTGGGACCCAGGGGCTATGGCTACACCTTC | CAISELGPRGYGYTF
NA | 16 | TRBJ2-5 | TRBD2 | TRBV5-4 | TGTGCCAGCAGCTTTAAACTAGCGGGGGGCAAGGAGACCCAGTACTTC | CASSFKLAGGKETQYF
few | 15 | TRBJ1-1 | TRBD1 | TRBV4-1 | TGCGCCAGCAGCACCAGGACAGGGGGGAACACTGAAGCTTTCTTT | CASSTRTGGNTEAFF
few | 13 | TRBJ2-5 | TRBD1 | TRBV2 | TGTGCCAGCAGTCAAACAGGGGGAGAGACCCAGTACTTC | CASSQTGGETQYF